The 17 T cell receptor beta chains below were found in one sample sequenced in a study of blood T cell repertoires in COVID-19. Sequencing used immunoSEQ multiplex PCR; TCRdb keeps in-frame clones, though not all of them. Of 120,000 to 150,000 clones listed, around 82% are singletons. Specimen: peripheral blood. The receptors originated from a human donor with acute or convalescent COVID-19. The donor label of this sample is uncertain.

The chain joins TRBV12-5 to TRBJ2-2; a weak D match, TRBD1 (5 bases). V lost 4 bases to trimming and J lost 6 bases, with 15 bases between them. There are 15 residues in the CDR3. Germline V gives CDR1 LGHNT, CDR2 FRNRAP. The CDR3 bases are TGTGCTAGTGGTTGGGCCTCTACAGGTTCCGGGGAGCTGTTTTTT. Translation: CASGWASTGSGELFF.

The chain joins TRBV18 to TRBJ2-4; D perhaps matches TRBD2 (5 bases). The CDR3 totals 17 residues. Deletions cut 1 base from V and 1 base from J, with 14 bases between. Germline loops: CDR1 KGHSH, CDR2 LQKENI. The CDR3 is CASSPRSGNSAKNIQYF. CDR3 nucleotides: TGTGCCAGCTCACCACGATCGGGAAATTCTGCCAAAAACATTCAGTACTTC.

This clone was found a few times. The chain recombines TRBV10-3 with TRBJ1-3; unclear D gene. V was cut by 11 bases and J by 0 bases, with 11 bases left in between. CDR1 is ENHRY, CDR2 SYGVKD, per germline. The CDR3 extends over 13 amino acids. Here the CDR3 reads CAASGRSGNTIYF. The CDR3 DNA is TGTGCCGCATCAGGCCGCTCTGGAAACACCATATATTTT.

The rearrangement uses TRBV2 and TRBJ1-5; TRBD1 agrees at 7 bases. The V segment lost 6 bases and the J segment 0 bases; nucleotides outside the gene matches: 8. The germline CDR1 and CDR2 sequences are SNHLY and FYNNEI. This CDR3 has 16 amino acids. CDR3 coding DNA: TGTGCCAGCAGAGAGGGGACAGCCGCTAGCAATCAGCCCCAGCATTTT. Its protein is CASREGTAASNQPQHF. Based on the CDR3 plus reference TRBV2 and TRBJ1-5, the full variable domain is EPEVTQTPSHQVTQMGQEVILRCVPISNHLYFYWYRQILGQKVEFLVSFYNNEISEKSEIFDDQFSVERPDGSNFTLKIRSTKLEDSAMYFCASREGTAASNQPQHFGDGTRLSIL.

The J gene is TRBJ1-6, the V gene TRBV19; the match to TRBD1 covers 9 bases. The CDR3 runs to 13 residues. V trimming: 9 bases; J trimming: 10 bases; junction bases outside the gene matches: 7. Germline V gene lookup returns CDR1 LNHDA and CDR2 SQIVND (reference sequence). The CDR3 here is CASRDREVSPLHF. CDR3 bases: TGTGCCAGCAGGGACAGGGAAGTCTCACCCCTCCACTTT.

The CDR3 DNA reads TGTGCCTATCGACAGGTGGGTTCACCCCTCCACTTT. It encodes CAYRQVGSPLHF. The chain is built from TRBV30 and TRBJ1-6; weak D call: TRBD1 (6 bases). The CDR3 is made up of 12 amino acids. Germline V gene sequence: CDR1 GTSNPN, CDR2 SVGIG (reference sequence). V lost 7 bases and J lost 9, with 13 bases in between.

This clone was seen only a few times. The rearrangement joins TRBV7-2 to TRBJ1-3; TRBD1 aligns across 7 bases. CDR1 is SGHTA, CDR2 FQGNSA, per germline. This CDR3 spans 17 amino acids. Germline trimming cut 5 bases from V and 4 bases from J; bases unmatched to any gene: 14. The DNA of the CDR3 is TGTGCCAGCAGCCGCAGAGGGGGCCAGGCCGAAGGAAACACCATATATTTT. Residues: CASSRRGGQAEGNTIYF.

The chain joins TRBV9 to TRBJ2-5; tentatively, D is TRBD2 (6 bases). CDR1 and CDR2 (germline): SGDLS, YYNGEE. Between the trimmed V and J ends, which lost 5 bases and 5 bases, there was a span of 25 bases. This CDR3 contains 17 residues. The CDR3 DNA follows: TGTGCCAGCAGTGACGGACTCGGGGGAGGCCCAGGGGAGACCCAGTACTTC. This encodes CASSDGLGGGPGETQYF.

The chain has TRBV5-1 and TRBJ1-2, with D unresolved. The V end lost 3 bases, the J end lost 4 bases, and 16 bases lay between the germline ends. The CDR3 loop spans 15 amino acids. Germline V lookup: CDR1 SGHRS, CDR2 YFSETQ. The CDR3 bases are TGCGCCAGCAGCTCCCAACGGGGTTCCTCCTATGGCTACACCTTC. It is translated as CASSSQRGSSYGYTF.

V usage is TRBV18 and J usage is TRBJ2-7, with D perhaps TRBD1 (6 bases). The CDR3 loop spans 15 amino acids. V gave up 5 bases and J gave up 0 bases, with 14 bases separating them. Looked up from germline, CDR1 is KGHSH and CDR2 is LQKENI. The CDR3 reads CASSTRDINSYEQYF. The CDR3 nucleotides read TGTGCCAGCTCAACCCGGGACATTAACTCCTACGAGCAGTACTTC.

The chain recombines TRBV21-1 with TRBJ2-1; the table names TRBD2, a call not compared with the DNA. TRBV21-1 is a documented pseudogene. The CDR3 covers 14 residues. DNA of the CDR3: TGTGCCAGCAGCAAGGTGGGGAGTTACAATGAGCAGTTCTTC. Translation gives CASSKVGSYNEQFF.

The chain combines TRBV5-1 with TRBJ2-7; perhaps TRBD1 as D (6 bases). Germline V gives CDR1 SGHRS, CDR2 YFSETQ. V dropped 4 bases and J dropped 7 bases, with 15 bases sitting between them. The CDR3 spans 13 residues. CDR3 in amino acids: CASSAGTPTEQYF. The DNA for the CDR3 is TGCGCCAGCAGCGCTGGGACACCTACTGAGCAGTACTTC.

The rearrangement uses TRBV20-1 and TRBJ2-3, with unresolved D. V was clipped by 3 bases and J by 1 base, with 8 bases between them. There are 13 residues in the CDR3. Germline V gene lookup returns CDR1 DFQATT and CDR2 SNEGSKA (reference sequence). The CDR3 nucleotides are TGCAGTGCTAGTTCTGTCGGCACAGATACGCAGTATTTT. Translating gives CSASSVGTDTQYF.

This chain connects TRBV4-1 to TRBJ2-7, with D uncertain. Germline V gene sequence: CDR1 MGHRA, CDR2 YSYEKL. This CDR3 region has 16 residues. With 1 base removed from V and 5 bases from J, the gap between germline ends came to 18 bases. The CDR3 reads CASSQGRPSGRDEQYF. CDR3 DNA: TGCGCCAGCAGCCAAGGTCGGCCGTCAGGTCGAGACGAGCAGTACTTC.

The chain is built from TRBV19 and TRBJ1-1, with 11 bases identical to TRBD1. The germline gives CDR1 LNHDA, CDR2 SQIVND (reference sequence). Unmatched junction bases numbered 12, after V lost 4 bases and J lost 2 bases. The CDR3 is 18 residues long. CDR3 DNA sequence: TGTGCCAGTAGTAATTATTTTGGACAGGGGGCGGAAAACACTGAAGCTTTCTTT. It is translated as CASSNYFGQGAENTEAFF.

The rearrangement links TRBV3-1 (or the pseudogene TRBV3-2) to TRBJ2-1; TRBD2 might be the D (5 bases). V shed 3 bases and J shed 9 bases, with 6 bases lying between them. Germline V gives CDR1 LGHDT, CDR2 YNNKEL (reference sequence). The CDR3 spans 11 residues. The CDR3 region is CASSHSAEQFF. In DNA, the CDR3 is TGTGCCAGCAGCCATAGCGCTGAGCAGTTCTTC.

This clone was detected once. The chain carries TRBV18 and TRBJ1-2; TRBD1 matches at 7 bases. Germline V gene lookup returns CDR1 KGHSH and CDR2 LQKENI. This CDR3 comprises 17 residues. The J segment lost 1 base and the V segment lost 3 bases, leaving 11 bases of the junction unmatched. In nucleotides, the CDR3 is TGTGCCAGCTCACCCTATGTTGACAGGGCGATTAACTATGGCTACACCTTC. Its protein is CASSPYVDRAINYGYTF. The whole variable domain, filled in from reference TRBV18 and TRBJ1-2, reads NAGVMQNPRHLVRRRGQEARLRCSPMKGHSHVYWYRQLPEEGLKFMVYLQKENIIDESGMPKERFSAEFPKEGPSILRIQQVVRGDSAAYFCASSPYVDRAINYGYTFGSGTRLTVV.